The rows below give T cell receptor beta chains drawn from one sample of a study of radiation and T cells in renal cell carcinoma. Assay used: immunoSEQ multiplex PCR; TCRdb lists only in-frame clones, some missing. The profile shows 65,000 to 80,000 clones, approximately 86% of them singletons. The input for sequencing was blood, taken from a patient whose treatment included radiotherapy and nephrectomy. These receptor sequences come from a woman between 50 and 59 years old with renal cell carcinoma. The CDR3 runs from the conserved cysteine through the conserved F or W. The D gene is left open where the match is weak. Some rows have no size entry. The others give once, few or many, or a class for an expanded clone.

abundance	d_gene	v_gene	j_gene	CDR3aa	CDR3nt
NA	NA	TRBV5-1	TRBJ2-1	CASSLARDLNLWSYNEQFF	TGCGCCAGCAGCTTGGCCCGGGACTTGAATCTTTGGTCCTACAATGAGCAGTTCTTC
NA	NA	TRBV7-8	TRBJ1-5	CASSLEVRTRSAQPQHF	TGTGCCAGCAGCTTAGAGGTCAGGACGAGGTCCGCTCAGCCCCAGCATTTT
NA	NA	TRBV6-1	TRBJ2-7	CASTFMDSAGEQYF	TGTGCCAGCACCTTCATGGACTCCGCCGGCGAGCAGTACTTC
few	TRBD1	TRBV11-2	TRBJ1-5	CASSLGTGGNQPQHF	TGTGCCAGCAGCTTAGGGACAGGCGGGAATCAGCCCCAGCATTTT
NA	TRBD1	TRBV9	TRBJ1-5	CASSVGQGLNQPQHF	TGTGCCAGCAGCGTAGGACAGGGGCTAAATCAGCCCCAGCATTTT
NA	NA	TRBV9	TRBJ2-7	CASSVPGSEHDEQYF	TGTGCCAGCAGCGTACCGGGGAGTGAGCACGACGAGCAGTACTTC
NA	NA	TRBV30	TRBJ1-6	CAWSWPGKNSPLHF	TGTGCCTGGAGTTGGCCGGGAAAAAATTCACCCCTCCACTTT
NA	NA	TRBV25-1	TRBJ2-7	CASSESLGGYEQYF	TGTGCCAGCAGTGAATCTTTGGGGGGCTACGAGCAGTACTTC
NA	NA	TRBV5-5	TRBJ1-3	CASSLVGSSGNTIYF	TGTGCCAGCAGCTTGGTGGGGTCCTCTGGAAACACCATATATTTT
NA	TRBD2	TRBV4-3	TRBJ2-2	CASSQLAGLNTGELFF	TGCGCCAGCAGCCAATTAGCGGGACTGAACACCGGGGAGCTGTTTTTT
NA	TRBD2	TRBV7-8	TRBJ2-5	CASSLDPGLAVLETQYF	TGTGCCAGCAGCTTAGATCCGGGACTAGCGGTCCTTGAGACCCAGTACTTC
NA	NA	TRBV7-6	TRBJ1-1	CASSPFRNTEAFF	TGTGCCAGCAGCCCGTTTCGGAACACTGAAGCTTTCTTT
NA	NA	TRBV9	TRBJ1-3	CASSVADSGNTIYF	TGTGCCAGCAGCGTCGCCGACTCTGGAAACACCATATATTTT
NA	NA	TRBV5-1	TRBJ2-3	CASSLPTTDTQYF	TGCGCCAGCAGCTTGCCAACGACAGATACGCAGTATTTT
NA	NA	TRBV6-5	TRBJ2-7	CASSPAFDSYEQYF	TGTGCCAGCAGTCCCGCTTTTGACTCCTACGAGCAGTACTTC
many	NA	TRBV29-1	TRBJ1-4	CSVRTYGGHSTNEKLFF	TGCAGCGTAAGAACATATGGGGGTCACTCAACTAATGAAAAACTGTTTTTT
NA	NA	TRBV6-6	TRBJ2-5	CATGRETQYF	TGTGCCACAGGGAGAGAGACCCAGTACTTC
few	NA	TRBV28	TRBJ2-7	CASSSVGGRQYF	TGTGCCAGCAGTTCTGTGGGGGGTCGGCAGTACTTC
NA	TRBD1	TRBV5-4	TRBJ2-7	CASSWGTALYEQYF	TGTGCCAGCAGCTGGGGGACAGCTCTCTACGAGCAGTACTTC
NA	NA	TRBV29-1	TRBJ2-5	CSVEEVDQYF	TGCAGCGTTGAGGAGGTCGACCAGTACTTC
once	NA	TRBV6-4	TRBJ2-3	CASSDSTGGPDTQYF	TGTGCCAGCAGTGACTCGACGGGGGGCCCAGATACGCAGTATTTT
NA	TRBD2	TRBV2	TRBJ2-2	CATKGTTNTGELFF	TGTGCCACTAAGGGGACTACGAACACCGGGGAGCTGTTTTTT
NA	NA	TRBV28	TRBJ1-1	CASPNTRGGRRVAGATEAFF	TGTGCCAGCCCAAACACCCGTGGAGGACGGAGAGTTGCGGGGGCCACTGAAGCTTTCTTT
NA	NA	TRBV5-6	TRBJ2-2	CASSLDTNTGELFF	TGTGCCAGCAGCCTGGACACGAACACCGGGGAGCTGTTTTTT
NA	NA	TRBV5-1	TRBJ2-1	CASSLTLASSYNEQFF	TGCGCCAGCAGCTTAACCCTAGCGAGCTCCTACAATGAGCAGTTCTTC
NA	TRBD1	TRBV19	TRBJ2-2	CASKGRQGAAGELFF	TGTGCCAGTAAGGGGAGACAGGGGGCCGCCGGGGAGCTGTTTTTT
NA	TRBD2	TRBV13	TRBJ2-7	CASSLGLSPSGGSYEQYF	TGTGCCAGCAGCTTAGGCCTAAGCCCTAGCGGGGGCAGCTACGAGCAGTACTTC
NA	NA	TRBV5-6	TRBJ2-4	CASSLLRALPHIQYF	TGTGCCAGCAGCTTGCTGCGGGCCTTACCCCACATTCAGTACTTC
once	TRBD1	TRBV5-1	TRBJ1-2	CASSYGQGRGGYTF	TGCGCCAGCAGCTACGGACAGGGAAGGGGAGGCTACACCTTC
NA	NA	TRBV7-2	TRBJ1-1	CASKGDYYTEAFF	TGTGCCAGCAAGGGAGACTACTACACTGAAGCTTTCTTT
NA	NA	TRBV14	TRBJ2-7	CASSQPRLGASYEQYF	TGTGCCAGCAGCCAGCCCCGTCTTGGGGCTTCCTACGAGCAGTACTTC
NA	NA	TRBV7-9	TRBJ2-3	CASSRGGVSTDTQYF	TGTGCCAGCAGCAGAGGGGGGGTTTCGACAGATACGCAGTATTTT
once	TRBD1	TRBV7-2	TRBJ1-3	CASSHQGQDSGNTIYF	TGTGCCAGCAGCCACCAGGGACAGGATTCTGGAAACACCATATATTTT
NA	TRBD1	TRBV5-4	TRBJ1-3	CASRTDRGNTIYF	TGTGCCAGCAGAACGGACAGGGGAAACACCATATATTTT
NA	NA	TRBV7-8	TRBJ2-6	CASSSVAGANVLTF	TGTGCCAGCAGTTCTGTGGCTGGGGCCAACGTCCTGACTTTC
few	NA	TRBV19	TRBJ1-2	CASNPLVAVNYGYTF	TGTGCCAGTAACCCATTGGTAGCCGTTAACTATGGCTACACCTTC
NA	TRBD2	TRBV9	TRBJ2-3	CASSPRERDADTQYF	TGTGCCAGCAGCCCTCGTGAGCGGGACGCCGATACGCAGTATTTT
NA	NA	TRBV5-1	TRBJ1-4	CASSLGRGSNEKLFF	TGCGCCAGCAGCTTGGGAAGGGGGTCTAATGAAAAACTGTTTTTT
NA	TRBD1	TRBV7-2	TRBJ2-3	CASSIDRGTDTQYF	TGTGCCAGCAGCATCGACAGGGGCACAGATACGCAGTATTTT
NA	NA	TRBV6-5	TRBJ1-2	CASSYGVGEFSGYTF	TGTGCCAGCAGTTACGGCGTGGGGGAGTTTTCCGGCTACACCTTC
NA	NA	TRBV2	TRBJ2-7	CASSGSRYRAEQYF	TGTGCCAGCAGTGGAAGCCGATACCGGGCCGAGCAGTACTTC